This is a list of T cell receptor beta chains from one sample in a study of cytomegalovirus exposure and HLA in healthy donors. Only in-frame clones appear in the TCRdb table, and some are missing; sequencing was by immunoSEQ multiplex PCR. The sample includes 80,000 to 95,000 clones, about 67% seen only once; the top ten take around 16%. The material sequenced was PBMCs. The receptors shown here come from a woman aged 18-29 years in good health and CMV-seropositive. The CDR3 runs from the conserved cysteine through the conserved F or W. A D gene is named only where the DNA matches it firmly. Only some rows state a clone size, as once, few, many or a class for expanded clones.

TRBJ2-5 | TRBD1 | NA | TRBV10-3 | CATTTGGQETQYF | TGTGCCACCACGACAGGGGGGCAAGAGACCCAGTACTTC
TRBJ2-5 | NA | few | TRBV15 | CATSRVPGAQETQYF | TGTGCCACCAGCAGAGTACCAGGGGCTCAAGAGACCCAGTACTTC
TRBJ1-2 | NA | few | TRBV28 | CASSLFRTAIYGYTF | TGTGCCAGCAGTTTGTTCCGGACAGCTATCTATGGCTACACCTTC
TRBJ1-6 | NA | few | TRBV7-2 | CASSSDNSPLHF | TGTGCCAGCAGCTCCGATAATTCACCCCTCCACTTT
TRBJ2-7 | NA | NA | TRBV11-2 | CASSLDFRGGDEQYF | TGTGCCAGCAGCTTAGATTTCAGGGGCGGAGACGAGCAGTACTTC
TRBJ1-3 | NA | NA | TRBV2 | CATKQTVSGNTIYF | TGTGCCACGAAACAGACGGTCTCTGGAAACACCATATATTTT
TRBJ2-5 | TRBD1 | NA | TRBV7-9 | CASDRDSGTQYF | TGTGCCAGCGACCGGGACAGCGGGACCCAGTACTTC
TRBJ2-6 | NA | NA | TRBV5-1 | CASSLVRSSGANVLTF | TGCGCCAGCAGCTTGGTTCGGAGCTCTGGGGCCAACGTCCTGACTTTC
TRBJ2-7 | NA | NA | TRBV7-9 | CSSSPTAYEQYF | TGTTCCAGCAGTCCTACAGCCTACGAGCAGTACTTC
TRBJ2-3 | TRBD2 | NA | TRBV18 | CASSQTSAGGGDTQYF | TGTGCCAGCTCACAGACTTCAGCGGGGGGCGGAGATACGCAGTATTTT
TRBJ2-7 | TRBD1 | NA | TRBV19 | CASSRQGKQYF | TGTGCCAGTAGTAGACAGGGGAAGCAGTACTTC
TRBJ1-1 | NA | once | TRBV7-9 | CASSPRSTTEAFF | TGTGCCAGCAGTCCTAGAAGTACGACTGAAGCTTTCTTT
TRBJ1-1 | NA | NA | TRBV10-3 | CAISESGATEAFF | TGTGCCATCAGTGAGTCAGGGGCCACTGAAGCTTTCTTT
TRBJ2-7 | TRBD2 | once | TRBV9 | CASSVGVGGESYEQYF | TGTGCCAGCAGCGTAGGAGTCGGGGGGGAGTCCTACGAGCAGTACTTC
TRBJ2-1 | TRBD2 | NA | TRBV19 | CASSRGGTNPYNEQFF | TGTGCCAGTAGTAGGGGGGGGACTAACCCCTACAATGAGCAGTTCTTC
TRBJ2-5 | TRBD2 | NA | TRBV6-5 | CASTPAGGRQETQYF | TGTGCCAGCACCCCCGCGGGGGGACGCCAAGAGACCCAGTACTTC
TRBJ2-1 | NA | NA | TRBV2 | CASSRMDTPSLSSYNEQFF | TGTGCCAGCAGCAGGATGGACACCCCTTCCCTCAGCTCCTACAATGAGCAGTTCTTC
TRBJ1-2 | NA | NA | TRBV2 | CASSDHRLDGYTF | TGTGCCAGCAGTGATCACCGTTTAGATGGCTACACCTTC
TRBJ2-1 | TRBD1 | NA | TRBV4-2 | CASSQEGQLDHNEQFF | TGTGCCAGCAGCCAAGAGGGACAGCTAGATCACAATGAGCAGTTCTTC
TRBJ2-2 | NA | NA | TRBV6-5 | CAIKPGGGTGELFF | TGTGCCATTAAACCCGGGGGAGGCACCGGGGAGCTGTTTTTT
TRBJ2-1 | TRBD2 | few | TRBV19 | CASRLSSGAYNEQFF | TGTGCCAGTAGATTGTCTAGCGGGGCCTACAATGAGCAGTTCTTC
TRBJ2-1 | NA | few | TRBV19 | CASSIVLATEQFF | TGTGCCAGTAGTATAGTTCTAGCGACTGAGCAGTTCTTC
TRBJ1-2 | TRBD1 | NA | TRBV6-5 | CASSYRQGANYGYTF | TGTGCCAGCAGCTACCGACAGGGGGCTAACTATGGCTACACCTTC
TRBJ2-2 | NA | NA | TRBV9 | CASSVASQNTGELFF | TGTGCCAGCAGCGTAGCGAGCCAGAACACCGGGGAGCTGTTTTTT
TRBJ2-5 | NA | NA | TRBV7-2 | CASSGGDRWLETQYF | TGTGCCAGCAGCGGGGGGGACAGGTGGTTGGAGACCCAGTACTTC
TRBJ2-5 | NA | NA | TRBV19 | CASSIGAWETQYF | TGTGCCAGTAGTATAGGGGCCTGGGAGACCCAGTACTTC
TRBJ2-7 | TRBD2 | once | TRBV11-1 | CASSLIHNTLAGLSEQYF | TGTGCCAGCAGCCTTATCCACAACACACTAGCGGGACTTAGCGAGCAGTACTTC
TRBJ1-3 | NA | many | TRBV2 | CAIPDSRGNTIYF | TGTGCCATCCCGGATTCGAGGGGAAACACCATATATTTT
TRBJ2-7 | TRBD2 | NA | TRBV6-6 | CASSYPLAGGPREQYF | TGTGCCAGCAGTTACCCCCTCGCGGGAGGGCCTCGCGAGCAGTACTTC